This T cell receptor (beta chain) originates from a study of cytomegalovirus exposure and HLA in healthy donors. PCR primers comprised 60 Vbeta and 13 Jbeta primers. Generated by immunoSEQ multiplex PCR, the TCRdb table keeps only in-frame clones and is missing some. The sample records approximately 140,000 clones, roughly three quarters being singletons. The CDR3 is 15 amino acids. From germline, CDR1 is SGDLS and CDR2 YYNGEE. With V trimmed by 4 bases and J by 9 bases, 12 bases remained unmatched. The sequencing sample was made of PBMCs. This TCR derives from a woman in her fifties or sixties in good health and CMV-seronegative. The V and J genes are TRBV9 and TRBJ2-1, with 8 nucleotides matching TRBD2. Here the CDR3 DNA reads TGTGCCAGCAGCCACCGGGGGGGCTTATTAGGTGAGCAGTTCTTC. This translates into CASSHRGGLLGEQFF.